This T cell receptor (beta chain) was found in a study of T cell responses to AZD1222 COVID-19 vaccine. The germline gives CDR1 WNHNN, CDR2 SYGVQD (reference sequence). The V and J ends lost 5 bases and 2 bases, in that order; junction bases with no gene match: 2. The length of the CDR3 is 14 residues. The assay was immunoSEQ multiplex PCR, and TCRdb's table has in-frame clones only and misses some. Of under 110,000 clones listed, approximately 90% are singletons. The TCR sequence derives from an adult in good health. The specimen was peripheral blood, collected on day 0 of AZD1222 vaccination. The chain has TRBV10-1 and TRBJ1-4; TRBD1 matches 7 bases. As DNA, the CDR3 is TGCGCCAGCAGTCAGGGGGGGACTAATGAAAAACTGTTTTTT. Its translation: CASSQGGTNEKLFF.